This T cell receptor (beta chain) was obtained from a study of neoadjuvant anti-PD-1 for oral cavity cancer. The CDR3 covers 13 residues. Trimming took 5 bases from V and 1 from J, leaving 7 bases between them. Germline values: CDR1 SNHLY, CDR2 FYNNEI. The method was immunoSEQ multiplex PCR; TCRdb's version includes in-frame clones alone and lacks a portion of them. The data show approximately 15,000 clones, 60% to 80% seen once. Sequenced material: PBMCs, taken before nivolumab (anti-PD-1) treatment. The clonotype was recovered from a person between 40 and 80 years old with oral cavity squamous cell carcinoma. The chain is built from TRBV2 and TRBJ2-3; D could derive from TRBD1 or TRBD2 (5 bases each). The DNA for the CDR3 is TGTGCCAGCAGTCTGGGGGGCACAGATACGCAGTATTTT. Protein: CASSLGGTDTQYF.